The 2 T cell receptor beta chains below all came from one sample that was sequenced in a study of somatic mutations in cytotoxic T cells in rheumatoid arthritis. The data were produced by immunoSEQ multiplex PCR, yet TCRdb's version contains in-frame clones alone and is incomplete. There are approximately 20,000 clones in the sample; 70% to 90% occur only once, and around 14% lies in the top ten. The specimen was CD8+ T cells sorted from blood. The source of these receptors is a man aged 35 to 55 in good health.

The chain employs TRBV28 and TRBJ2-7; no definite D call. Germline CDR1 reads MDHEN; CDR2 reads SYDVKM. This CDR3 is built from 15 residues. Trimming pared 7 bases from V and 2 bases from J, leaving 18 bases between. CDR3 coding DNA: TGTGCCAGCACTCCGCCTGGGATTTCGCCCTACGAGCAGTACTTC. Amino acids: CASTPPGISPYEQYF.

This chain connects TRBV2 to TRBJ2-7; D not resolved. The CDR3 totals 14 residues. The V gene's germline CDR1 is SNHLY and CDR2 FYNNEI. V was trimmed by 3 bases and J by 2 bases, leaving 11 bases between them. CDR3 amino acids: CASSDPDRTYEQYF. CDR3 nucleotide sequence: TGTGCCAGCAGTGATCCCGATAGGACCTACGAGCAGTACTTC.